The present entry profiles one TCR beta chain with its context. What it binds is not known. The V segment lost 4 bases and the J segment 4 bases; nucleotides outside the gene matches: 7. The V gene's germline CDR1 is SNHLY and CDR2 FYNNEI. The CDR3 length is 15 residues. Primers included in the PCR were 60 Vbeta and 13 Jbeta primers. This table comes from immunoSEQ multiplex PCR, and its TCRdb copy is limited to in-frame clones, with some not included. This repertoire includes around 51,000 clones. The entry originates in a study of cytomegalovirus exposure and HLA in healthy donors. The study, taken as a whole, reports: Earlier findings revealed that most TCR beta V segments proved productive either about 90% or about 30% of the time. It was assumed in the presence/absence analyses that sequencing depth was roughly uniform across donors. Another analysis was done later, and it associated roughly 15,000 TCR beta sequences with HLA alleles at 0.05 false discovery rate.

The receptor was isolated from a man aged 35-49 years in good health and CMV-seropositive. V and J are TRBV2 and TRBJ1-1; 9 bases align to TRBD1. The specimen sequenced was PBMCs. CDR3 sequence: CASSGNTGGGTEAFF. The CDR3 DNA sequence: TGTGCCAGCAGTGGGAACACAGGGGGCGGCACTGAAGCTTTCTTT.